One and the same sample provided the 2 T cell receptor beta chains below, sequenced in a study of cytomegalovirus exposure and HLA in healthy donors. PCR was performed using 60 Vbeta and 13 Jbeta primers. Measured with immunoSEQ multiplex PCR; TCRdb has only the in-frame clones, and not every one. The sample comprises more than 95,000 clones, over 70% of which are singletons, and under 3.5% rests with the top ten. The sample comprised PBMCs. The receptors derive from a woman aged 45-59 years in good health and CMV-seronegative.

J is TRBJ2-7 and V is TRBV6-5; 7 bases agree with TRBD1. This CDR3 region has 13 residues. CDR1 is MNHEY, CDR2 SVGAGI, per germline. V dropped 7 bases and J dropped 4; count of bases not matched to a gene: 7. CDR3 DNA: TGTGCCAGCACCAAAGGGGGCCAGTACGAGCAGTACTTC. Residues: CASTKGGQYEQYF.

This clone was detected once. The CDR3 sequence: CASSYAGGGNEQFF. CDR3 coding DNA: TGTGCCAGCAGTTACGCGGGAGGGGGCAATGAGCAGTTCTTC. J is TRBJ2-1 and V is TRBV6-5; 9 nucleotides align to TRBD2. The length of the CDR3 is 14 residues. Germline CDR1 and CDR2: MNHEY and SVGAGI. Trimming cost V 2 bases and J 6 bases; bases outside gene matches: 2.